A single sample gave rise to the 5 T cell receptor beta chains below, sequenced in a study of shared clonotypes between healthy human individuals. Only in-frame clones appear in the TCRdb table, and some are missing; sequencing was by immunoSEQ multiplex PCR. The top ten hold approximately 12% of the sample, which has some 480,000 clones, 79% seen once. Sequenced sample: PBMCs. The receptors come from a woman in her thirties or forties in good health. Some clones in this sample may be carry-over from other donors' samples.

The chain has TRBV28 and TRBJ2-7; 10 bases agree with TRBD2. CDR1 and CDR2 from the germline V gene are MDHEN and SYDVKM. V was pared by 6 bases and J by 2 bases, with 4 bases of the junction left unmatched. This CDR3 has 14 residues. CDR3 in amino acids: CASRLAGVAYEQYF. CDR3 coding DNA: TGTGCCAGCAGGCTAGCGGGAGTTGCCTACGAGCAGTACTTC. The entire variable domain, with the rest obtained from reference TRBV28 and TRBJ2-7, is as follows: DVKVTQSSRYLVKRTGEKVFLECVQDMDHENMFWYRQDPGLGLRLIYFSYDVKMKEKGDIPEGYSVSREKKERFSLILESASTNQTSMYLCASRLAGVAYEQYFGPGTRLTVT.

As to this clone: The same CDR3 can be traced to other DNA sequences in this sample. The chain combines TRBV7-2 with TRBJ2-3; TRBD2 matches 10 bases. Germline CDR1 and CDR2: SGHTA and FQGNSA. The ends lost 3 bases at V and 3 bases at J; junction bases unmatched: 6. The CDR3 is 16 amino acids. The CDR3 loop is CASSFSSGSGTDTQYF. DNA of the CDR3: TGTGCCAGCAGCTTTTCTAGCGGGAGCGGGACAGATACGCAGTATTTT.

CDR3 DNA: TGTGCCAGCAGCCCCGACAGGCGATACTACGAGCAGTACTTC. It encodes CASSPDRRYYEQYF. The rearrangement joins TRBV27 to TRBJ2-7; D is perhaps TRBD1 (6 bases). Trimming stripped 6 bases from V and 3 bases from J, with 15 bases between. The CDR3 has 14 residues. Germline V gene data show CDR1 as MNHEY and CDR2 as SMNVEV (reference sequence).

J is TRBJ1-5 and V is TRBV28; weak D call: TRBD1 (5 bases). V gave up 6 bases and J gave up 2 bases, with 11 bases separating them. The CDR3 is 14 amino acids. Germline V gene lookup returns CDR1 MDHEN and CDR2 SYDVKM. In nucleotides, the CDR3 is TGTGCCAGCAGCCCAGGGTCGGGCAATCAGCCCCAGCATTTT. Residues: CASSPGSGNQPQHF.

This clone turned up a few times. This chain links TRBV2 with TRBJ2-1, with 8 bases identical to TRBD2. From germline, CDR1 is SNHLY and CDR2 FYNNEI. Trimming at V came to 6 bases and at J to 0 bases, leaving 4 bases not matched to a gene. The CDR3 is 15 amino acids. CDR3 bases: TGTGCCAGCAGCGAGCGGGAGCCCTCCTACAATGAGCAGTTCTTC. Translated: CASSEREPSYNEQFF.